The rows below give T cell receptor beta chains drawn from one sample of a study of tumor-infiltrating lymphocytes in localized non-small cell lung cancer. Profiling relied on immunoSEQ multiplex PCR, and the TCRdb table lists in-frame clones only, not all of them. The data hold approximately 8,000 clones, with more than 65% observed a single time. Sequenced: lung tumor tissue. The receptors were gathered from a human donor with non-small cell lung cancer. The CDR3 runs from the conserved cysteine through the conserved F or W. D genes are given only for firm matches. The size entry is marked missing in some rows and otherwise reads once, few, many or a size class.

v_gene	d_gene	abundance	j_gene	CDR3aa	CDR3nt
TRBV4-3	TRBD1	NA	TRBJ1-2	CASSQDGGQGYGYTF	TGCGCCAGCAGCCAAGATGGTGGACAGGGCTATGGCTACACCTTC
TRBV6-5	NA	NA	TRBJ1-2	CASSSTDGTRYGYTF	TGTGCCAGCAGCTCCACGGACGGAACGCGCTATGGCTACACCTTC
TRBV20-1	NA	NA	TRBJ1-1	CSARDRLEAFF	TGCAGTGCTAGAGATCGGTTAGAAGCTTTCTTT
TRBV6-4	NA	NA	TRBJ1-2	CASSEQGGYTF	TGTGCCAGCAGTGAGCAGGGCGGCTACACCTTC
TRBV5-1	NA	NA	TRBJ1-5	CASSLMTGSNQPQHF	TGCGCCAGCAGTCTCATGACGGGGAGTAATCAGCCCCAGCATTTT
TRBV29-1	NA	NA	TRBJ2-2	CSVEVAVGSGELFF	TGCAGCGTTGAAGTGGCAGTGGGAAGCGGGGAGCTGTTTTTT
TRBV28	NA	NA	TRBJ1-2	CASSLVGEYGYTF	TGTGCCAGCAGTTTAGTGGGGGAATATGGCTACACCTTC
TRBV7-9	TRBD1	NA	TRBJ1-4	CASSLTGVGEKLFF	TGTGCCAGCAGCTTGACAGGGGTTGGTGAAAAACTGTTTTTT
TRBV20-1	NA	NA	TRBJ1-2	CSARDEYGYTF	TGCAGTGCTAGGGACGAGTATGGCTACACCTTC
TRBV5-1	NA	NA	TRBJ1-1	CASNFGYGTEAFF	TGCGCCAGCAATTTCGGGTACGGCACTGAAGCTTTCTTT
TRBV11-2	TRBD1	NA	TRBJ1-5	CASSMGQGHGQPQHF	TGTGCCAGCAGCATGGGACAGGGACATGGTCAGCCCCAGCATTTT
TRBV7-9	NA	NA	TRBJ2-3	CASSLVGTQYF	TGTGCCAGCAGCTTAGTGGGGACGCAGTATTTT
TRBV7-2	NA	NA	TRBJ1-6	CASSLGGRLSPLHF	TGTGCCAGCAGCTTAGGGGGGCGGCTTTCACCCCTCCACTTT
TRBV5-1	NA	once	TRBJ1-6	CASSLVGLGNSPLHF	TGCGCCAGCAGCCTGGTTGGACTCGGTAATTCACCCCTCCACTTT
TRBV30	NA	NA	TRBJ2-6	CAWLRETGANVLTF	TGTGCCTGGCTAAGGGAAACTGGGGCCAACGTCCTGACTTTC
TRBV29-1	TRBD2	once	TRBJ2-1	CSVEPFSGRGYNEQFF	TGCAGCGTTGAGCCATTCAGCGGGAGGGGGTACAATGAGCAGTTCTTC
TRBV6-5	NA	NA	TRBJ2-2	CASSYERGSTGELFF	TGTGCCAGCAGTTACGAGAGGGGAAGCACCGGGGAGCTGTTTTTT
TRBV5-1	NA	NA	TRBJ2-3	CASSKLPGGTDTQYF	TGCGCCAGCAGCAAACTCCCGGGGGGCACAGATACGCAGTATTTT
TRBV5-1	NA	few	TRBJ2-5	CASSFGTYQETQYF	TGCGCCAGCAGCTTTGGGACCTACCAAGAGACCCAGTACTTC
TRBV18	TRBD1	NA	TRBJ2-7	CASSFSSGTGGDEQYF	TGTGCCAGCTCCTTTTCCTCCGGGACAGGAGGCGACGAGCAGTACTTC
TRBV6-5	NA	NA	TRBJ2-1	CASSSPLYNEQFF	TGTGCCAGCAGTTCCCCTTTGTACAATGAGCAGTTCTTC
TRBV5-4	TRBD2	once	TRBJ2-2	CASSQPTAGGRTGELFF	TGTGCCAGCAGCCAACCAACAGCGGGAGGGCGTACCGGGGAGCTGTTTTTT
TRBV14	NA	NA	TRBJ1-4	CASMGEGAKLFF	TGTGCCAGCATGGGGGAAGGGGCAAAACTGTTTTTT
TRBV18	NA	NA	TRBJ2-3	CASSHSTDTQYF	TGTGCCAGCTCCCATAGCACAGATACGCAGTATTTT
TRBV11-2	NA	NA	TRBJ1-5	CASSLAGNSNQPQHF	TGTGCCAGCAGCTTAGCGGGAAATAGCAATCAGCCCCAGCATTTT
TRBV7-8	NA	NA	TRBJ2-7	CASSWGTVTYEQYF	TGTGCCAGCAGCTGGGGGACGGTGACCTACGAGCAGTACTTC
TRBV7-2	TRBD2	NA	TRBJ2-5	CASNPGLAGPSETQYF	TGTGCCAGCAATCCCGGACTAGCGGGCCCCAGCGAGACCCAGTACTTC
TRBV29-1	NA	NA	TRBJ1-1	CSVRTLPATEAFF	TGCAGCGTTCGGACTCTCCCGGCCACTGAAGCTTTCTTT
TRBV5-6	NA	NA	TRBJ2-5	CASSLAHQETQYF	TGTGCCAGCAGCCTCGCACACCAAGAGACCCAGTACTTC
TRBV6-1	NA	NA	TRBJ1-5	CASQWEGNQPQHF	TGTGCCAGCCAGTGGGAGGGAAATCAGCCCCAGCATTTT